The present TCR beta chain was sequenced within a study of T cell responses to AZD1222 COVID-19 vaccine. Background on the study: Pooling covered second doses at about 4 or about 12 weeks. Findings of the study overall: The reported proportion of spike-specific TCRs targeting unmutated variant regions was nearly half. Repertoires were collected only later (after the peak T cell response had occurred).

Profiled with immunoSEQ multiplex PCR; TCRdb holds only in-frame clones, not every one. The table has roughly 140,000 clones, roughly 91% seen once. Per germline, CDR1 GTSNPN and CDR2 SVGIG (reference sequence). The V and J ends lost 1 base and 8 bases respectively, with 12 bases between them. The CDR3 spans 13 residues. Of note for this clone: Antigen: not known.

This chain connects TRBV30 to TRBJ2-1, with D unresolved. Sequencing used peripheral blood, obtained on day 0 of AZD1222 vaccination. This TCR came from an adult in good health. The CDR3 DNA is TGTGCCTGGAGTGACTGGCAGGTCTATGAGCAGTTCTTC. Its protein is CAWSDWQVYEQFF.